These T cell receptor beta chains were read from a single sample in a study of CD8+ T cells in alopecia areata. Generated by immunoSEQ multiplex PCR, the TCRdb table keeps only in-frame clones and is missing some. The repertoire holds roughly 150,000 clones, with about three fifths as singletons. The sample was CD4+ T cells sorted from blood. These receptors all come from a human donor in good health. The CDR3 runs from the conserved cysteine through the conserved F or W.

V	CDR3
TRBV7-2	CASTPRGEQFF
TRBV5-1	CASSFLIQETQYF
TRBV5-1	CASSMTGPYEQYF
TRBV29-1	CSVERSSGTDTQYF
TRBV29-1	CSADRGQETQYF
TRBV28	CASRHPGYEQYF
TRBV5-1	CASSQTSGSSGANVLTF
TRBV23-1	CASSQSSGNTIYF
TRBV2	CASIVVSGVTRNTEAFF
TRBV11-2	CASSSLWEQYF
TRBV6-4	CASNLGLVVDTQYF
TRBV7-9	CASSSYAGGLSYEQYF
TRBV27	CASSTRGTGKLNTEAFF
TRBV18	CASSEDRGRTRPEAFF
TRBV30	CAGIPPWTGVRLTEAFF
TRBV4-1	CASSQTGGLYGYTF
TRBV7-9	CASSLVGRGQETQYF
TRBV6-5	CASSYDRSYSYEQYF
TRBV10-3	CAISEWLTSTDTQYF
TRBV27	CASSLDPSGSYGYTF
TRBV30	CAFGGNYGYTF
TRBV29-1	CSAWGSTSGANVLTF